The 32 T cell receptor beta chains in this list originate from one sample, sequenced in a study of technical replicates of blood from a few donors. Assay used: immunoSEQ multiplex PCR; TCRdb lists only in-frame clones, some missing. The sample carries 78,000 or so clones, 90% to 95% recorded once. Specimen: T cells isolated from PBMCs. These TCRs come from a human donor in good health. Some clones in this sample may be carry-over from other donors' samples.

This chain joins TRBV27 and TRBJ2-3; TRBD1 aligns across 7 bases. The trim removed 6 bases at V and 6 bases at J, leaving 12 bases unmatched. CDR1 and CDR2 from the germline V gene are MNHEY and SMNVEV (reference sequence). CDR3 length: 15 amino acids. The CDR3 loop reads CASSPNRGLRDTQYF. Here the CDR3 DNA reads TGTGCCAGCAGCCCCAACAGGGGCCTCCGGGATACGCAGTATTTT.

V is TRBV29-1 and J is TRBJ1-1; TRBD1 matches 10 bases. Trimming took 6 bases from V and 5 from J; bases not matched to a gene: 3. CDR1 is SQVTM, CDR2 ANQGSEA, per germline. This CDR3 comprises 12 residues. This CDR3 reads CSVGQGRTEAFF. Here the CDR3 DNA reads TGCAGCGTGGGACAGGGGAGAACTGAAGCTTTCTTT.

The CDR3 spells CASSPPGTEAFF. The CDR3 region has the DNA TGTGCCAGCTCACCCCCGGGGACTGAAGCTTTCTTT. The chain couples TRBV18 to TRBJ1-1; no clear D gene. The length of the CDR3 is 12 residues. Germline loops: CDR1 KGHSH, CDR2 LQKENI. V lost 3 bases and J 5 bases, leaving 7 bases between the germline ends.

This chain uses TRBV5-1 with TRBJ1-5; possibly TRBD1 for D (6 bases). This CDR3 has 14 residues. V lost 0 bases, J lost 6 bases, and 10 bases lay in between. Germline V CDR1 and CDR2: SGHRS, YFSETQ. CDR3 protein: CASSLAGGPQPQHF. The CDR3 DNA reads TGCGCCAGCAGCTTGGCCGGGGGGCCTCAGCCCCAGCATTTT. The variable domain in full, with the rest retrieved from reference TRBV5-1 and TRBJ1-5, is KAGVTQTPRYLIKTRGQQVTLSCSPISGHRSVSWYQQTPGQGLQFLFEYFSETQRNKGNFPGRFSGRQFSNSRSEMNVSTLELGDSALYLCASSLAGGPQPQHFGDGTRLSIL.

The rearrangement uses TRBV9 and TRBJ2-7; TRBD2 agrees at 7 bases. Germline CDR1 is SGDLS and CDR2 is YYNGEE. This CDR3 spans 16 amino acids. The V gene end was trimmed by 4 bases and the J gene end by 3 bases; junction bases not matched to a gene: 13. CDR3 loop: CASSSGTTGTYYEQYF. The CDR3 DNA follows: TGTGCCAGCAGCTCCGGGACTACGGGTACTTACTACGAGCAGTACTTC.

The chain couples TRBV29-1 to TRBJ1-1; no firm D call. Trimming removed 6 bases at V and 4 bases at J, with 9 bases between. This CDR3 is 11 amino acids long. In germline, CDR1 is SQVTM, CDR2 ANQGSEA. The CDR3 coding sequence is TGCAGCGTCGGAGGATCCACTGAAGCTTTCTTT. Translating gives CSVGGSTEAFF.

The chain uses TRBV7-9 and TRBJ1-5, with D hard to call. Germline CDR1 is SEHNR and CDR2 is FQNEAQ (reference sequence). The V end was cut by 1 base, the J end by 2 bases, with 6 bases between. The CDR3 sequence is 14 residues long. For the CDR3, the DNA is TGTGCCAGCAGCTTAGATAGCGGCAATCAGCCCCAGCATTTT. This translates into CASSLDSGNQPQHF.

The rearrangement joins TRBV2 to TRBJ1-4; D gene unclear. Germline CDR1 is SNHLY and CDR2 is FYNNEI. This CDR3 comprises 16 residues. Trimming cost V 0 bases and J 12 bases, with 20 bases left between them. The CDR3: CASSEALSWEQGQLFF. CDR3 in DNA: TGTGCCAGCAGTGAAGCGCTCTCTTGGGAGCAAGGCCAACTGTTTTTT. The whole variable domain, filled in from reference TRBV2 and TRBJ1-4, reads EPEVTQTPSHQVTQMGQEVILRCVPISNHLYFYWYRQILGQKVEFLVSFYNNEISEKSEIFDDQFSVERPDGSNFTLKIRSTKLEDSAMYFCASSEALSWEQGQLFFGSGTQLSVL.

V gene TRBV5-1 combines with J gene TRBJ2-7; weak D call: TRBD1 (6 bases). The V gene lost 2 bases and the J gene lost 1 base, with 13 bases spanning the gap. The CDR3 runs to 15 residues. CDR1 SGHRS and CDR2 YFSETQ come from the germline V gene. This CDR3 is CASSFQGDRSYEQYF. Written as DNA, the CDR3 is TGCGCCAGCAGCTTTCAAGGCGACAGGTCCTACGAGCAGTACTTC. Variable domain in full (rest from reference TRBV5-1 and TRBJ2-7): KAGVTQTPRYLIKTRGQQVTLSCSPISGHRSVSWYQQTPGQGLQFLFEYFSETQRNKGNFPGRFSGRQFSNSRSEMNVSTLELGDSALYLCASSFQGDRSYEQYFGPGTRLTVT.

This rearrangement joins TRBV9 to TRBJ2-1; 7 positions match TRBD2. Germline CDR1 is SGDLS and CDR2 is YYNGEE. The CDR3 is made up of 14 amino acids. With 0 bases clipped from V and 6 bases from J, the junction kept 3 bases outside the gene matches. CDR3 region: CASSVGGGFNEQFF. The DNA for the CDR3 is TGTGCCAGCAGCGTAGGGGGAGGGTTCAATGAGCAGTTCTTC.

The chain recombines TRBV28 with TRBJ1-1; TRBD1 might be the D (6 bases). CDR1 MDHEN and CDR2 SYDVKM come from the germline V gene. This CDR3 spans 15 amino acids. Trimming pared 5 bases from V and 3 bases from J, leaving 16 bases between. The CDR3 region has the DNA TGTGCCAGCAGTCCGCTTGGACAGAAGGACACTGAAGCTTTCTTT. As protein: CASSPLGQKDTEAFF.

V is TRBV9 and J is TRBJ1-5; D gene unclear. The V end was cut by 0 bases, the J end by 6 bases, with 7 bases between. The V gene's germline CDR1 is SGDLS and CDR2 YYNGEE. This CDR3 contains 13 residues. CDR3 residues: CASSVDSSQPQHF. The CDR3 DNA follows: TGTGCCAGCAGCGTAGACTCGAGTCAGCCCCAGCATTTT. Supplemented by reference TRBV9 and TRBJ1-5, the full variable domain reads DSGVTQTPKHLITATGQRVTLRCSPRSGDLSVYWYQQSLDQGLQFLIQYYNGEERAKGNILERFSAQQFPDLHSELNLSSLELGDSALYFCASSVDSSQPQHFGDGTRLSIL.

The DNA for the CDR3 is TGTGCCAGCAGCTTTTTAGCGGGGGCCTACAATGAGCAGTTCTTC. As protein: CASSFLAGAYNEQFF. The chain is built from TRBV5-4 and TRBJ2-1; TRBD2 matches at 9 bases. This CDR3 has 15 amino acids. V lost 2 bases to trimming and J lost 2 bases; unmatched junction nucleotides: 2. CDR1 and CDR2 (germline): SGHNT, YYREEE (reference sequence). Supplemented by reference TRBV5-4 and TRBJ2-1, the full variable domain reads ETGVTQSPTHLIKTRGQQVTLRCSSQSGHNTVSWYQQALGQGPQFIFQYYREEENGRGNFPPRFSGLQFPNYSSELNVNALELDDSALYLCASSFLAGAYNEQFFGPGTRLTVL.

The rearrangement joins TRBV5-1 to TRBJ2-5, with a possible D match to TRBD1 (5 bases). Germline V gives CDR1 SGHRS, CDR2 YFSETQ. The V and J ends lost 6 bases and 4 bases respectively, with 19 bases between them. CDR3 length equals 15 residues. The CDR3 DNA reads TGCGCCAGCACCCTAAGGGGTCGTGACCCAGAGACCCAGTACTTC. Its translation is CASTLRGRDPETQYF.

This clone has just one count. The J gene is TRBJ1-6, the V gene TRBV5-1, with no clear D. CDR1 and CDR2 (germline): SGHRS, YFSETQ. V gave up 2 bases and J gave up 5 bases, with 8 bases separating them. This CDR3 contains 14 residues. CDR3 coding DNA: TGCGCCAGCAGCTTCGGGGAGGATAATTCACCCCTCCACTTT. Protein: CASSFGEDNSPLHF.

The rearrangement joins TRBV5-1 to TRBJ1-2, with TRBD1 identical over 8 bases. Germline V gives CDR1 SGHRS, CDR2 YFSETQ. Trimming at V came to 1 base and at J to 8 bases, leaving 13 bases not matched to a gene. CDR3 length equals 16 residues. As DNA, the CDR3 is TGCGCCAGCAGCTTGTCCGGACAGGGCAACCTAGGAGGCTACACCTTC. Its protein product is CASSLSGQGNLGGYTF.

This chain links TRBV11-2 with TRBJ2-1; the D is unclear. Germline assignment: CDR1 SGHAT and CDR2 FQNNGV. Between the trimmed V and J ends, which lost 1 base and 7 bases, there was a span of 14 bases. The CDR3 sequence is 15 residues long. CDR3 nucleotides: TGTGCCAGCAGCTTAGGGGCTACCCTTTGGAATGAGCAGTTCTTC. Protein: CASSLGATLWNEQFF. The complete variable domain, with remaining parts taken from reference TRBV11-2 and TRBJ2-1, reads EAGVAQSPRYKIIEKRQSVAFWCNPISGHATLYWYQQILGQGPKLLIQFQNNGVVDDSQLPKDRFSAERLKGVDSTLKIQPAKLEDSAVYLCASSLGATLWNEQFFGPGTRLTVL.

The chain is built from TRBV9 and TRBJ2-7; 9 nucleotides line up with TRBD2. The CDR3 consists of 16 residues. Germline V gene lookup returns CDR1 SGDLS and CDR2 YYNGEE. The ends lost 4 bases at V and 7 bases at J; junction bases unmatched: 15. CDR3 DNA sequence: TGTGCCAGCAGCCTAACAGGTAGCGGGGGATATGGGGAGCAGTACTTC. This gives the protein CASSLTGSGGYGEQYF.

This clone was seen more than once but under ten times. The V and J genes are TRBV30 and TRBJ1-1; 8 bases are shared with TRBD1. CDR1 is GTSNPN, CDR2 SVGIG, per germline (reference sequence). V gave up 3 bases and J gave up 1 base; unmatched junction bases: 4. The CDR3 is made up of 14 amino acids. CDR3 residues: CAWRRQGQNTEAFF. As DNA, the CDR3 is TGTGCCTGGAGGCGACAGGGGCAGAACACTGAAGCTTTCTTT.

The rearrangement joins TRBV5-1 to TRBJ1-2; 10 nucleotides match TRBD1. There are 15 residues in the CDR3. The V and J ends lost 0 bases and 4 bases, in that order; junction bases with no gene match: 3. Germline CDR1 and CDR2: SGHRS and YFSETQ. The CDR3 nucleotides are TGCGCCAGCAGCTTGGCAGGACAGGGGGGCTATGGCTACACCTTC. Its protein is CASSLAGQGGYGYTF.

J is TRBJ2-1 and V is TRBV27, with 7 bases aligning to TRBD2. CDR3 length: 17 residues. After removal of 4 bases from V and 6 bases from J, the junction contained 15 bases not matched to a gene. CDR1 and CDR2 from the germline V gene are MNHEY and SMNVEV (reference sequence). CDR3: CASSSFSMGGPRNEQFF. Written as DNA, the CDR3 is TGTGCCAGCAGTTCCTTTTCGATGGGAGGGCCTCGCAATGAGCAGTTCTTC.

The rearrangement links TRBV4-1 to TRBJ2-1; 9 bases match TRBD2. This CDR3 region has 16 residues. Germline V gene sequence: CDR1 MGHRA, CDR2 YSYEKL. With 1 base clipped from V and 7 bases from J, the junction kept 8 bases outside the gene matches. The CDR3 sequence: CASSQVPRGGLNEQFF. The CDR3 DNA sequence: TGCGCCAGCAGCCAAGTGCCGCGGGGGGGCCTAAATGAGCAGTTCTTC.

The rearrangement joins TRBV2 to TRBJ2-7, with 9 bases matching TRBD1. Germline assignment: CDR1 SNHLY and CDR2 FYNNEI. The CDR3 extends over 14 amino acids. The junction had 5 bases not matched to a gene; V was cut back by 4 bases and J by 4 bases. In DNA, the CDR3 is TGTGCCAGCAGTGCGGGGACAGGGCCATACGAGCAGTACTTC. Residues: CASSAGTGPYEQYF.

CDR3 bases: TGTGCCAGTAGTATGGGACAGCCCGTGGAAGCTTTCTTT. It specifies CASSMGQPVEAFF. The V call is TRBV19, the J call TRBJ1-1, with 7 bases fitting TRBD1. Per germline, CDR1 LNHDA and CDR2 SQIVND (reference sequence). J lost 8 bases, V lost 3 bases, and 6 bases had no gene match. This CDR3 has 13 amino acids.

This chain uses TRBV30 with TRBJ1-2; D remains ambiguous. CDR1 GTSNPN and CDR2 SVGIG come from the germline V gene (reference sequence). The germline V and J ends were trimmed by 4 bases and 4 bases, with 10 bases remaining between them. The CDR3 has 12 residues. CDR3 loop: CAWIRGIYGYTF. The CDR3 DNA is TGTGCCTGGATCCGGGGTATCTATGGCTACACCTTC.

This clone was recorded only once. At the DNA level, this CDR3 is encoded by other sequences in the same sample as well. The CDR3 DNA reads TGTGCCTGGAGTGTACTTAGCTCCTATAATTCACCCCTCCACTTT. It codes for CAWSVLSSYNSPLHF. The chain carries TRBV30 and TRBJ1-6; D is uncertain. This CDR3 is built from 15 residues. V lost 0 bases to trimming and J lost 0 bases, with 6 bases between them. CDR1 GTSNPN and CDR2 SVGIG come from the germline V gene (reference sequence).

V gene TRBV11-3 combines with J gene TRBJ1-2; D uncertain. The germline CDR1 and CDR2 sequences are SGHNT and YENEEA. The CDR3 totals 15 residues. V was clipped by 1 base and J by 6 bases, with 15 bases between them. CDR3: CASSLGSAAAHGYTF. CDR3 coding DNA: TGTGCCAGCAGCTTAGGGTCGGCAGCGGCACATGGCTACACCTTC.

The chain is built from TRBV5-1 and TRBJ2-5, with D perhaps matching TRBD1 (5 bases). Trimming removed 0 bases from V and 0 bases from J, with 12 bases in between. CDR3 length: 16 residues. Germline V lookup: CDR1 SGHRS, CDR2 YFSETQ. CDR3 loop: CASSLDGRVYQETQYF. CDR3 coding DNA: TGCGCCAGCAGCTTGGATGGCAGGGTGTACCAAGAGACCCAGTACTTC.

The V call is TRBV9, the J call TRBJ1-1; D is ambiguous. Germline CDR1 SGDLS, CDR2 YYNGEE. The CDR3 has 15 amino acids. The V end lost 3 bases, the J end lost 5 bases, and 17 bases lay between the germline ends. The DNA of the CDR3 is TGTGCCAGCAGCGCCTTGGGAGGCGGAACAACTGAAGCTTTCTTT. Protein sequence: CASSALGGGTTEAFF.

J is TRBJ2-5 and V is TRBV29-1; D is possibly TRBD2 (5 bases). Germline loops: CDR1 SQVTM, CDR2 ANQGSEA. CDR3 length: 12 residues. Trimming removed 4 bases at V and 5 bases at J, with 11 bases between. CDR3 residues: CSVAEREETQYF. CDR3 DNA: TGCAGCGTTGCCGAGAGGGAGGAGACCCAGTACTTC.

The rearrangement joins TRBV30 to TRBJ1-1; D is perhaps TRBD1 (5 bases). In germline, CDR1 is GTSNPN, CDR2 SVGIG (reference sequence). This CDR3 spans 14 amino acids. Trimming shortened V by 2 bases and J by 0 bases, and 10 bases separated the two germline ends. This CDR3 is CAWSQGLMNTEAFF. Written as DNA, the CDR3 is TGTGCCTGGAGTCAGGGTCTAATGAACACTGAAGCTTTCTTT.

This rearrangement joins TRBV7-2 to TRBJ2-5; TRBD2 aligns across 8 bases. V shed 3 bases and J 5 bases; nucleotides not matched to a gene: 8. The CDR3 has 15 residues. Germline V CDR1 and CDR2: SGHTA, FQGNSA. CDR3 DNA sequence: TGTGCCAGCAGCTTCTTTGGCGAGCGGGGGGAGACCCAGTACTTC. This encodes CASSFFGERGETQYF.